These 20 T cell receptor beta chains came from one sample sequenced in a study of human T cells and chemical hapten exposure (TCRdb year 2021). The library was obtained by RACE. The run used a NextSeq 500. TCRdb reanalyzed the raw reads on its own, using fastp at Q25 for trimming and MiXCR for clone calling, and kept in-frame beta chains. Each record represents a unique CDR3 protein, reported with the most common genes and DNA among its rows. The sample data list about 89,000 distinct CDR3 sequences, and approximately 13% of these were observed just once. Approximately 6.2% of the sample lies in the top ten. The time point label here, explained by the study, means: patch test 3, about 24 weeks after DPC sensitization. This specimen's treatment or condition label, interpreted: therapeutic diphenylcyclopropenone sensitization with weekly scalp DPC. The starting material was whole blood, obtained in connection with sensitization to the hapten diphenylcyclopropenone (DPC). All receptors come from a woman between 50 and 59 years old with alopecia areata. Some clones in this sample may be carry-over from other donors' samples.

This clonotype was picked up many times. This chain connects TRBV3-1 to TRBJ1-3, with D unresolved. The CDR3 runs 15 residues. CDR1 is LGHDT, CDR2 YNNKEL, per germline (reference sequence). Trimming cost V 5 bases and J 2 bases, with 13 bases left between them. The DNA of the CDR3 is TGTGCCAGCAGCTTAGATGACAAGGCTGGAAACACCATATATTTT. It encodes CASSLDDKAGNTIYF.

This clonotype was picked up a small number of times. The V and J genes are TRBV11-2 and TRBJ2-4, with a tentative D call TRBD2 (6 bases). Trimming shortened V by 1 base and J by 3 bases, and 28 bases separated the two germline ends. Germline CDR1 reads SGHAT; CDR2 reads FQNNGV. The CDR3 has 21 residues. CDR3 residues: CASSLAPILGWQGGGKNIQYF. Written as DNA, the CDR3 is TGTGCCAGCAGCTTAGCCCCGATCCTAGGTTGGCAGGGAGGTGGCAAAAACATTCAGTACTTC.

This clonotype was recorded a few times. The chain joins TRBV12-3 or TRBV12-4 to TRBJ1-2; no clear D. This CDR3 has 13 amino acids. The germline V and J ends were trimmed by 5 bases and 2 bases, with 9 bases remaining between them. The CDR3, as DNA: TGTGCCAGCAGTGCTCAGGAGAACTATGGCTACACCTTC. This translates into CASSAQENYGYTF.

This clonotype was seen a handful of times. For the CDR3, the DNA is TGCAGTGCAAAACTAGCGGGAGGCGTGCCAGAGCAGTTCTTC. Translating gives CSAKLAGGVPEQFF. The rearrangement uses TRBV20-1 and TRBJ2-1; TRBD2 matches 12 bases. Germline lookup yields CDR1 DFQATT and CDR2 SNEGSKA (reference sequence). The CDR3 is 14 residues long. V lost 6 bases to trimming and J lost 10 bases; unmatched junction nucleotides: 10.

There are many counts of this clonotype. The chain couples TRBV7-8 to TRBJ1-4; 12 positions agree with TRBD1. V shed 4 bases, J shed 8 bases, and the junction held 2 bases outside the gene matches. CDR3 length: 14 residues. Germline V lookup: CDR1 SGHVS, CDR2 FQNEAQ. The CDR3 nucleotides are TGTGCCAGCAGCTGGGACAGGGGGCTGGAAAAACTGTTTTTT. Protein sequence: CASSWDRGLEKLFF.

This clonotype has a handful of counts. This sequence joins TRBV20-1 and TRBJ2-3; 12 nucleotides match TRBD1. Germline assignment: CDR1 DFQATT and CDR2 SNEGSKA (reference sequence). The CDR3 consists of 15 residues. V lost 1 base and J lost 2; bases outside the gene matches: 1. CDR3 amino acids: CSARGDRGHTDTQYF. CDR3 in DNA: TGCAGTGCTAGAGGGGACAGGGGGCACACAGATACGCAGTATTTT.

In its sample, this clonotype was seen many times. The V and J genes are TRBV20-1 and TRBJ1-2, with D uncertain. Trimming removed 3 bases at V and 6 bases at J, with 17 bases between. Germline V CDR1 and CDR2: DFQATT, SNEGSKA (reference sequence). This CDR3 is built from 14 residues. The CDR3 sequence: CSASGGLYSDGYTF. CDR3 bases: TGCAGTGCTAGCGGCGGGTTATATTCGGATGGCTACACCTTC.

This clonotype occurred many times. The chain links TRBV28 to TRBJ1-5; possible D gene TRBD1, 5 bases. Germline CDR1 and CDR2: MDHEN and SYDVKM. With 7 bases removed from V and 3 bases from J, the gap between germline ends came to 19 bases. This CDR3 has 16 residues. The CDR3 DNA sequence: TGTGCCAGCACCCTTAGCGGGGCAGGGAACAATCAGCCCCAGCATTTT. This gives the protein CASTLSGAGNNQPQHF.

This clonotype has only a few counts. This chain uses TRBV9 with TRBJ2-2; D unresolved. The CDR3 consists of 16 residues. The V gene's germline CDR1 is SGDLS and CDR2 YYNGEE. V gave up 1 base and J gave up 0 bases, with 10 bases separating them. The chain's CDR3 is CASSVLPSTNTGELFF. The CDR3 DNA reads TGTGCCAGCAGCGTATTGCCGTCAACGAACACCGGGGAGCTGTTTTTT. Drawing the rest from reference TRBV9 and TRBJ2-2, the complete variable domain is DSGVTQTPKHLITATGQRVTLRCSPRSGDLSVYWYQQSLDQGLQFLIQYYNGEERAKGNILERFSAQQFPDLHSELNLSSLELGDSALYFCASSVLPSTNTGELFFGEGSRLTVL.

This clonotype was recorded many times. The V and J genes are TRBV7-7 and TRBJ2-5; D might be TRBD2 (5 bases). Germline CDR1 and CDR2: SSHAT and FNYEAQ (reference sequence). The length of the CDR3 is 13 residues. Trimming left V 1 base short and J 3 bases short, with 6 bases between. The chain's CDR3 is CASSLERKETQYF. CDR3 in DNA: TGTGCCAGCAGCTTAGAGCGGAAAGAGACCCAGTACTTC.

This clonotype was seen repeatedly, ten times or more. This chain uses TRBV19 with TRBJ1-5; D remains unclear. Per the germline V gene, CDR1 is LNHDA and CDR2 is SQIVND (reference sequence). The CDR3 sequence is 15 residues long. V was cut by 3 bases and J by 1 base, with 10 bases left in between. The CDR3 bases are TGTGCCAGTAGTATCGGAAGGACGAGCAATCAGCCCCAGCATTTT. Residues: CASSIGRTSNQPQHF.

This clonotype appeared a few times. The CDR3 DNA is TGTGCCAGCAGCCAACAAATCCTGGGGGACTACGAGCAGTACTTC. Translating gives CASSQQILGDYEQYF. The chain employs TRBV11-2 and TRBJ2-7, with D possibly called TRBD1 or TRBD2 (5 bases each). The CDR3 is made up of 15 amino acids. Germline V lookup: CDR1 SGHAT, CDR2 FQNNGV. The V end lost 5 bases, the J end lost 3 bases, and 17 bases lay between the germline ends.

This clonotype showed up just a few times. The genes are TRBV7-2 and TRBJ1-5, with D unclear. Per the germline V gene, CDR1 is SGHTA and CDR2 is FQGNSA. The CDR3 sequence is 16 residues long. Trimming cost V 2 bases and J 0 bases, with 11 bases left between them. The CDR3 is CASSLIQVYSNQPQHF. The CDR3 region has the DNA TGTGCCAGCAGCTTAATCCAGGTTTATAGCAATCAGCCCCAGCATTTT.

The rearrangement uses TRBV6-6 and TRBJ2-1; D remains unclear. Germline lookup yields CDR1 MNHNY and CDR2 SVGAGI (reference sequence). This CDR3 is built from 14 residues. The V and J ends lost 0 bases and 3 bases respectively, with 6 bases between them. CDR3 sequence (DNA): TGTGCCAGCAGTTACTCGCGAGTCTACAATGAGCAGTTCTTC. This sequence encodes CASSYSRVYNEQFF.

Ten or more counts support this clonotype. The chain carries TRBV11-2 and TRBJ2-2; no firm D call. Germline lookup yields CDR1 SGHAT and CDR2 FQNNGV. The CDR3 has 13 residues. V lost 5 bases and J lost 5, with 9 bases in between. CDR3 amino acids: CASSLSRTGELFF. The DNA for the CDR3 is TGTGCCAGCAGCCTATCGAGAACCGGGGAGCTGTTTTTT. Variable domain in full (rest from reference TRBV11-2 and TRBJ2-2): EAGVAQSPRYKIIEKRQSVAFWCNPISGHATLYWYQQILGQGPKLLIQFQNNGVVDDSQLPKDRFSAERLKGVDSTLKIQPAKLEDSAVYLCASSLSRTGELFFGEGSRLTVL.

This clonotype was detected only a few times. The rearrangement joins TRBV10-2 to TRBJ1-5; maybe TRBD1 (5 bases). The CDR3 runs to 14 residues. CDR1 and CDR2 (germline): WSHSY, SAAADI. Trimming stripped 5 bases from V and 1 base from J, with 9 bases between. The CDR3 sequence is CASSNRDSNQPQHF. The CDR3 nucleotides are TGCGCCAGCAGTAATCGGGACAGCAATCAGCCCCAGCATTTT.

In this sample, this clonotype turned up many times. The chain recombines TRBV29-1 with TRBJ1-6, with 9 bases identical to TRBD1. Germline V gene sequence: CDR1 SQVTM, CDR2 ANQGSEA. The CDR3 runs 14 residues. V was clipped by 6 bases and J by 6 bases; unmatched bases: 6. In DNA form, the CDR3 reads TGCAGCGTCCAGGACAGGGGCGTTAATTCACCCCTCCACTTT. This gives the protein CSVQDRGVNSPLHF.

The table lists this clonotype with many counts. V gene TRBV27 combines with J gene TRBJ1-1; D remains ambiguous. CDR1 MNHEY and CDR2 SMNVEV come from the germline V gene (reference sequence). The V and J ends lost 8 bases and 4 bases respectively, with 14 bases between them. This CDR3 contains 13 residues. Here the CDR3 reads CASGPSRSTEAFF. In DNA form, the CDR3 reads TGTGCCAGCGGCCCCTCACGGTCCACTGAAGCTTTCTTT.

This chain links TRBV10-3 with TRBJ2-1; D is possibly TRBD2 (5 bases). V dropped 4 bases and J dropped 0 bases, with 10 bases sitting between them. CDR3 length: 15 residues. Germline CDR1 is ENHRY and CDR2 is SYGVKD. The DNA of the CDR3 is TGTGCCATCAGTGGTGAGCGGTCCTCCTACAATGAGCAGTTCTTC. Residues: CAISGERSSYNEQFF.

This clonotype was picked up a small number of times. V gene TRBV10-1 combines with J gene TRBJ1-5, with 8 bases matching TRBD1. Germline CDR1 reads WNHNN; CDR2 reads SYGVQD (reference sequence). CDR3 length equals 14 residues. V dropped 5 bases and J dropped 5; count of bases not matched to a gene: 5. The CDR3 DNA is TGCGCCAGCAGTCATCAGGGGGCAGATCAGCCCCAGCATTTT. This codes for CASSHQGADQPQHF.